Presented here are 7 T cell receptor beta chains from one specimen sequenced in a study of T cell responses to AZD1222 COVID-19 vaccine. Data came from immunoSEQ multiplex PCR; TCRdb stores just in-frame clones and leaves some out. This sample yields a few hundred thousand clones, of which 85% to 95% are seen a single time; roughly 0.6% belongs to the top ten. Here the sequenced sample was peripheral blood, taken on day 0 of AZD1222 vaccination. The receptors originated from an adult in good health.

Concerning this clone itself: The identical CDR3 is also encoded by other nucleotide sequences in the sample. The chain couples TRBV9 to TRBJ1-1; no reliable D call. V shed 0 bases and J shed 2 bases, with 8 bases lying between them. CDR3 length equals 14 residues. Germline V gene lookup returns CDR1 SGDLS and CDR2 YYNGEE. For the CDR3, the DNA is TGTGCCAGCAGCGTAGTGGCGGCTAACACTGAAGCTTTCTTT. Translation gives CASSVVAANTEAFF. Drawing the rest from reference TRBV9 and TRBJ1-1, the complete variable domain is DSGVTQTPKHLITATGQRVTLRCSPRSGDLSVYWYQQSLDQGLQFLIQYYNGEERAKGNILERFSAQQFPDLHSELNLSSLELGDSALYFCASSVVAANTEAFFGQGTRLTVV.

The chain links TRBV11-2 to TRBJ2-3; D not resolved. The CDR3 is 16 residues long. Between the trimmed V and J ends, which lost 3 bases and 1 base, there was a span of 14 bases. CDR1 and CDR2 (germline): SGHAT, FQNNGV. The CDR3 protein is CASSFRPIQGTDTQYF. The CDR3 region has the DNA TGTGCCAGCAGCTTTCGTCCCATTCAGGGCACAGATACGCAGTATTTT.

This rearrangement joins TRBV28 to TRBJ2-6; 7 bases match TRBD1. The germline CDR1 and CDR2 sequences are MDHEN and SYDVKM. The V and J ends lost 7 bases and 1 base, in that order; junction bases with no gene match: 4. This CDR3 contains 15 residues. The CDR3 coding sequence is TGTGCCAGCAAACCACAGGGGTCTGGGGCCAACGTCCTGACTTTC. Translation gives CASKPQGSGANVLTF.

CDR3 DNA: TGTGCCAGCAGTGAAGCTCGGTCTTTATGGGACAGGTACAATGAGCAGTTCTTC. This codes for CASSEARSLWDRYNEQFF. The V and J genes are TRBV6-1 and TRBJ2-1, with 8 bases fitting TRBD1. Germline CDR1 is MNHNS and CDR2 is SASEGT. The CDR3 covers 18 residues. V shed 0 bases, J shed 4 bases, and the junction held 11 bases outside the gene matches.

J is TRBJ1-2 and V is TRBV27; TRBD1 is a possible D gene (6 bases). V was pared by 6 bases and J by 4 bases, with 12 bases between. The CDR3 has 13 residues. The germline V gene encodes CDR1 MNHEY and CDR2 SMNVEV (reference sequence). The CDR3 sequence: CASRGGSLYGYTF. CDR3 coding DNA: TGTGCCAGCAGGGGGGGCAGCCTCTATGGCTACACCTTC.

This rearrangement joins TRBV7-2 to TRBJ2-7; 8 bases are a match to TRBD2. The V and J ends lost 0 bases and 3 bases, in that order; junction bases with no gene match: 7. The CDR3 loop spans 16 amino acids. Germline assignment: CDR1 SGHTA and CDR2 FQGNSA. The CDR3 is CASSLAGSGSLYEQYF. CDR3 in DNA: TGTGCCAGCAGCTTAGCGGGGAGCGGGAGCCTCTACGAGCAGTACTTC. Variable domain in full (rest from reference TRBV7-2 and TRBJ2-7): GAGVSQSPSNKVTEKGKDVELRCDPISGHTALYWYRQSLGQGLEFLIYFQGNSAPDKSGLPSDRFSAERTGGSVSTLTIQRTQQEDSAVYLCASSLAGSGSLYEQYFGPGTRLTVT.

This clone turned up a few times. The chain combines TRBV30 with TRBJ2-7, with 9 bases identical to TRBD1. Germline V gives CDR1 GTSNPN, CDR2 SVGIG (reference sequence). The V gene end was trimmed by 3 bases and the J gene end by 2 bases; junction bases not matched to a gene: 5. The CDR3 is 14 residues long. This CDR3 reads CAWSRTGVTYEQYF. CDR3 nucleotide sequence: TGTGCCTGGAGCCGGACAGGGGTAACCTACGAGCAGTACTTC.